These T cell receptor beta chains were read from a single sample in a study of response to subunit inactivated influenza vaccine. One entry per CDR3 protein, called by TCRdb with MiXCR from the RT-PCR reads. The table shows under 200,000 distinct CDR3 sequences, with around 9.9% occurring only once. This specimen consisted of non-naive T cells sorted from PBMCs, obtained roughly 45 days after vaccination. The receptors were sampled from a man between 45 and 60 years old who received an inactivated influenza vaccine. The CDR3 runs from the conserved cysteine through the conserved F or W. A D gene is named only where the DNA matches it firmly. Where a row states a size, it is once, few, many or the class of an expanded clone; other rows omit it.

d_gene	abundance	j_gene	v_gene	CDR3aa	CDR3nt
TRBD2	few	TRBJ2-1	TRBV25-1	CASSLLASGRLNNEQFF	TGTGCCAGCAGTTTGTTGGCTAGCGGGAGGTTAAACAATGAGCAGTTCTTC
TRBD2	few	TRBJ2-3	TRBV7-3	CASSSSGSSDTQYF	TGTGCCAGCAGCTCCAGCGGGAGTTCGGATACGCAGTATTTT
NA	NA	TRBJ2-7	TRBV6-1	CASSQGGFYEQYF	TGTGCCAGCAGCCAGGGCGGGTTCTACGAGCAGTACTTC
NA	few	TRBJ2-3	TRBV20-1	CSATNRVLDTQYF	TGCAGTGCTACAAACCGGGTGCTAGATACGCAGTATTTT
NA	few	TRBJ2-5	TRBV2	CASLQERETQYF	TGTGCCAGTTTACAGGAGCGGGAGACCCAGTACTTC
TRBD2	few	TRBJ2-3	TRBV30	CAWSFGGGGTDTQYF	TGTGCCTGGAGTTTCGGCGGGGGGGGCACAGATACGCAGTATTTT
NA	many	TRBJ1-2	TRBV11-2	CASSLFRGGYGYTF	TGTGCCAGCAGCTTGTTCCGAGGGGGGTATGGCTACACCTTC
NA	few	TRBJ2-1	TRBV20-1	CSARDWGGINEQFF	TGCAGTGCTAGAGATTGGGGCGGGATCAATGAGCAGTTCTTC
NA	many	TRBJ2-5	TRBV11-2	CASSLVGALGETQYF	TGTGCCAGCAGCTTAGTGGGGGCCCTCGGGGAGACCCAGTACTTC
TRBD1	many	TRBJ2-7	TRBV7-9	CASSFGTGKGYEQYF	TGTGCCAGCAGCTTCGGGACAGGAAAAGGCTACGAGCAGTACTTC
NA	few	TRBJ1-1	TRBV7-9	CASRLPVRTEAFF	TGTGCCAGCCGTCTCCCGGTTCGAACTGAAGCTTTCTTT
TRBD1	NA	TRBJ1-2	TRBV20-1	CSARDSGNYGYTF	TGCAGTGCCCGGGACAGTGGTAACTATGGCTACACCTTC
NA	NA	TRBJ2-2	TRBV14	CASSQGLGRDGELFF	TGTGCCAGCAGCCAAGGATTAGGGCGCGACGGGGAGCTGTTTTTT
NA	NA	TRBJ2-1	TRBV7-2	CASSLSLDNEQFF	TGTGCCAGCAGCTTAAGCCTTGACAATGAGCAGTTCTTC
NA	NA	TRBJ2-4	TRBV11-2	CASSYPLGIQYF	TGTGCCAGCAGCTACCCACTAGGGATTCAGTACTTC
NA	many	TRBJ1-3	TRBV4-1	CASSQAGNTIYF	TGCGCCAGCAGCCAAGCTGGAAACACCATATATTTT
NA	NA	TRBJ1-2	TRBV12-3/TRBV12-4	CASSPDPRGYGYTF	TGTGCCAGCAGTCCAGACCCAAGGGGCTATGGCTACACCTTC
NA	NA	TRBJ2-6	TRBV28	CASSRRAHGSGANVLTF	TGTGCCAGCAGCCGGAGGGCTCACGGGTCTGGGGCCAACGTCCTGACTTTC
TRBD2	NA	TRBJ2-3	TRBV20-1	CSARVAGDPADTQYF	TGCAGTGCTAGGGTAGCGGGGGATCCGGCTGATACGCAGTATTTT
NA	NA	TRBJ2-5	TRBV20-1	CSARGDRRAPETQYF	TGCAGTGCTAGAGGTGATCGGCGAGCTCCGGAGACCCAGTACTTC
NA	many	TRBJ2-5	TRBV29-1	CSATPGSQETQYF	TGCAGCGCCACTCCCGGGAGCCAAGAGACCCAGTACTTC
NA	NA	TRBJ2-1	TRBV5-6	CASSSLGVQLPDNEQFF	TGTGCCAGCAGCTCCCTTGGGGTTCAATTACCAGACAATGAGCAGTTCTTC
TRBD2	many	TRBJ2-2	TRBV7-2	CASSLTGGAGELFF	TGTGCCAGCAGCTTAACGGGGGGAGCCGGGGAGCTGTTTTTT
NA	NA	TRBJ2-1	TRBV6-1	CASSPERLSSYNEQFF	TGTGCCAGCAGTCCGGAGCGGCTGAGCTCCTACAATGAGCAGTTCTTC
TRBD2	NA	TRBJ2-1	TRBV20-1	CSAQESTSGREQFF	TGCAGTGCACAAGAATCGACTAGCGGTCGTGAGCAGTTCTTC
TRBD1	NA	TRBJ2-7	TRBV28	CASTRGQGAPYEQYF	TGTGCCAGCACGAGGGGACAGGGGGCCCCCTACGAGCAGTACTTC
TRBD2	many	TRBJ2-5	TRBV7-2	CASSFGTSGGLETQYF	TGTGCCAGCAGCTTTGGGACTAGCGGGGGGTTAGAGACCCAGTACTTC
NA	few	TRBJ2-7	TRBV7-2	CASSFRPTYEQYF	TGTGCCAGCAGCTTCCGACCGACCTACGAGCAGTACTTC
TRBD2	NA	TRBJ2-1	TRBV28	CASSTSQRGNDNEQFF	TGTGCCAGCAGTACGTCCCAGCGGGGGAATGACAATGAGCAGTTCTTC
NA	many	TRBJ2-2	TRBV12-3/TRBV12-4	CASSLVGGELFF	TGTGCCAGCAGTTTAGTCGGCGGGGAGCTGTTTTTT
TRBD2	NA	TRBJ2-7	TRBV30	CALAGGPYEQYF	TGTGCCTTAGCGGGAGGGCCCTACGAGCAGTACTTC
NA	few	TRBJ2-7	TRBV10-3	CAISERGSTNSYEQYF	TGTGCCATCAGTGAGCGGGGGTCTACTAACTCCTACGAGCAGTACTTC
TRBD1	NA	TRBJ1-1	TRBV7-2	CASSQGQTNTEAFF	TGTGCCAGCAGCCAGGGACAGACGAACACTGAAGCTTTCTTT
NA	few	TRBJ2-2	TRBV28	CASSDPRLGRKNTGELFF	TGTGCCAGCAGCGACCCCCGTTTGGGCAGGAAGAACACCGGGGAGCTGTTTTTT